Shown below are 21 T cell receptor beta chains from a single sample sequenced in a study of prognosis after radiotherapy for stage I lung cancer. The study amplified the TCR beta CDR3 region from genomic DNA. This amplification was carried out by two rounds of multiplex PCR. The first PCR round targeted every TRBV and TRBJ gene with specific primers. TCRdb independently ran MiXCR on the multiplex PCR reads; one entry per CDR3 protein. The data hold 31,000 or so distinct CDR3 sequences, with under 60% observed a single time. The material was PBMCs, obtained before or after stereotactic body radiation therapy (not recorded which). The receptors here all came from a donor at least 50 years old with non-small cell lung cancer.

The chain employs TRBV27 and TRBJ2-1; 7 bases line up with TRBD1. CDR3 size: 17 residues. Germline CDR1 and CDR2: MNHEY and SMNVEV (reference sequence). V shed 3 bases and J 1 base; nucleotides not matched to a gene: 9. The CDR3 loop reads CASSFRQGQRSYNEQFF. The CDR3 coding sequence is TGTGCCAGCAGTTTCCGGCAGGGACAGAGATCCTACAATGAGCAGTTCTTC.

Sample share makes this clonotype medium-sized. The chain uses TRBV6-1 and TRBJ1-3, with a tentative D call TRBD1 (6 bases). The CDR3 spans 16 residues. The ends were cut back, 4 bases at V and 4 bases at J, with 17 bases in the middle. Germline V gene sequence: CDR1 MNHNS, CDR2 SASEGT. CDR3 DNA sequence: TGTGCCAGCAGTGGTATGACAGGTATCAGCGGAAACACCATATATTTT. Translating it yields CASSGMTGISGNTIYF.

The gene calls are TRBV19 and TRBJ1-5; 7 bases line up with TRBD1. Germline lookup yields CDR1 LNHDA and CDR2 SQIVND (reference sequence). Trimming removed 8 bases from V and 7 bases from J; junction bases left unmatched: 8. The CDR3 consists of 13 residues. The CDR3 DNA is TGTGCCAGTCGCCCACAGGGGCCCCAGCCCCAGCATTTT. Translated, it gives CASRPQGPQPQHF. Supplemented by reference TRBV19 and TRBJ1-5, the full variable domain reads DGGITQSPKYLFRKEGQNVTLSCEQNLNHDAMYWYRQDPGQGLRLIYYSQIVNDFQKGDIAEGYSVSREKKESFPLTVTSAQKNPTAFYLCASRPQGPQPQHFGDGTRLSIL.

The count of this clonotype is one. The V and J genes are TRBV7-2 and TRBJ2-3; D may be TRBD2 (6 bases). CDR1 SGHTA and CDR2 FQGNSA come from the germline V gene. The CDR3 has 16 residues. Trimming removed 5 bases at V and 8 bases at J, with 23 bases between. This chain's CDR3 is CASSPVGGKHMGTQYF. DNA for the CDR3: TGTGCCAGCAGCCCGGTAGGCGGGAAACACATGGGTACGCAGTATTTT.

Remarks on this clonotype: At one end the junction does not follow the germline gene, possibly because of a read error. The V call is TRBV15, the J call TRBJ2-5, with TRBD2 matching 7 bases. The germline V gene encodes CDR1 LNHNV and CDR2 YYDKDF (reference sequence). This CDR3 region has 16 residues. The CDR3 loop is CSTSRGEAGVGETQYF. The CDR3 DNA follows: TGTTCCACCAGCAGAGGGGAGGCGGGGGTAGGTGAGACCCAGTACTTC.

This clonotype has only a few counts. A far larger clone is one base from this, pointing to a likely read error. The chain has TRBV6-5 and TRBJ2-3; 9 nucleotides line up with TRBD2. The CDR3 contains 16 residues. The V and J ends lost 3 bases and 3 bases, in that order; junction bases with no gene match: 7. Germline CDR1 is MNHEY and CDR2 is SVGAGI. In nucleotides, the CDR3 is TGTGCCAGCAGTTATCTAGCGGGGAGGGTGACAGATACGCAGTATTTT. Its protein is CASSYLAGRVTDTQYF.

This clonotype showed up many times. The chain uses TRBV4-2 and TRBJ2-3; 8 nucleotides align to TRBD1. Germline V gene lookup returns CDR1 LGHNA and CDR2 YNFKEQ. J lost 3 bases, V lost 3 bases, and 11 bases had no gene match. This CDR3 is 17 amino acids long. The chain's CDR3 is CASSHLDGQGATDTQYF. The CDR3 region has the DNA TGTGCCAGCAGCCACCTCGACGGGCAGGGGGCAACAGATACGCAGTATTTT.

The chain is built from TRBV5-1 and TRBJ1-4; 11 bases map to TRBD1. Trimming removed 5 bases from V and 7 bases from J; junction bases left unmatched: 4. The CDR3 covers 14 residues. The germline CDR1 and CDR2 sequences are SGHRS and YFSETQ. The CDR3 is CASRPGTGGEKLFF. CDR3 DNA sequence: TGCGCCAGCAGACCCGGGACAGGGGGTGAAAAACTGTTTTTT.

This clonotype was recorded at least ten times. V usage is TRBV29-1 and J usage is TRBJ1-2, with D unresolved. This CDR3 region has 11 residues. Germline V gives CDR1 SQVTM, CDR2 ANQGSEA. V shed 6 bases and J shed 1 base, with 6 bases lying between them. The DNA of the CDR3 is TGCAGCGTAAACAGTAACTATGGCTACACCTTC. Amino acids: CSVNSNYGYTF.

The CDR3 loop reads CSARDPLTSGIYEQYF. The CDR3 nucleotides read TGCAGTGCTAGAGATCCTCTGACTAGCGGGATCTACGAGCAGTACTTC. The chain joins TRBV20-1 to TRBJ2-7; TRBD2 aligns across 11 bases. V was clipped by 0 bases and J by 3 bases; unmatched bases: 7. CDR1 and CDR2 from the germline V gene are DFQATT and SNEGSKA (reference sequence). The CDR3 is made up of 16 amino acids.

With respect to this clonotype: Compared with germline, one end of the junction differs, possibly owing to a read error. The chain combines TRBV28 with TRBJ1-2; D remains ambiguous. The germline V gene has CDR1 MDHEN and CDR2 SYDVKM. This CDR3 comprises 15 residues. The CDR3 here is CASAPTSSLGYCYTF. CDR3 DNA sequence: TGTGCCAGCGCACCGACCTCGAGTCTTGGCTATTGCTACACCTTC.

J is TRBJ2-1 and V is TRBV7-3; D perhaps matches TRBD2 (5 bases). CDR3 size: 16 residues. In germline, CDR1 is SGHTA, CDR2 FQGTGA. The V end was cut by 7 bases, the J end by 9 bases, with 25 bases between. The CDR3 protein is CASIRPMSGRVGEQFF. The CDR3 DNA reads TGTGCCAGCATCCGTCCGATGAGCGGTAGGGTGGGTGAGCAGTTCTTC.

The chain uses TRBV7-3 and TRBJ2-7, with 9 positions matching TRBD1. The CDR3 is made up of 14 amino acids. J lost 4 bases, V lost 4 bases, and 5 bases had no gene match. Germline CDR1 is SGHTA and CDR2 is FQGTGA. CDR3 amino acids: CASSSDRGLYEQYF. DNA for the CDR3: TGTGCCAGCAGCTCCGACAGGGGGTTGTACGAGCAGTACTTC. The complete variable domain, with remaining parts taken from reference TRBV7-3 and TRBJ2-7, reads GAGVSQTPSNKVTEKGKYVELRCDPISGHTALYWYRQSLGQGPEFLIYFQGTGAADDSGLPNDRFFAVRPEGSVSTLKIQRTERGDSAVYLCASSSDRGLYEQYFGPGTRLTVT.

As to this clonotype: A much larger clone lies one base from this, so it may be a read error. The genes are TRBV6-5 and TRBJ2-5, with D possibly being TRBD1 or TRBD2 (5 bases each). The CDR3 runs to 15 residues. Germline V gene sequence: CDR1 MNHEY, CDR2 SVGAGI. Trimming shortened V by 2 bases and J by 8 bases, and 18 bases separated the two germline ends. Written as DNA, the CDR3 is TGTGCCAGCAGTTACGGAGACCCCAGGGACGATACCCAGTACTTC. Translated: CASSYGDPRDDTQYF.

This chain connects TRBV20-1 to TRBJ2-5; 8 bases map to TRBD1. The germline gives CDR1 DFQATT, CDR2 SNEGSKA (reference sequence). CDR3 length equals 15 residues. The CDR3, as DNA: TGCAGGGCCGGCGGGACAGGAATATATATAGGGACCCAGTACTTC. Amino acids: CRAGGTGIYIGTQYF.

A remark on this clonotype: With only one base between it and a far larger clone, this is likely a read error. The genes are TRBV6-4 and TRBJ2-6; D is unresolved. The CDR3 has 15 amino acids. V lost 8 bases to trimming and J lost 4 bases, with 15 bases between them. Germline assignment: CDR1 MRHNA and CDR2 SNTAGT. The CDR3 sequence is CASGPVVLGANVLTF. The CDR3 DNA sequence: TGTGCCAGCGGTCCCGTGGTGTTAGGGGCCAACGTCCTGACTTTC.

Concerning this clonotype itself: This clone may be a read error of a much larger clone one base away. The V gene is TRBV7-2, the J gene TRBJ1-4; D is undetermined. Trimming took 5 bases from V and 4 from J, leaving 17 bases between them. The length of the CDR3 is 16 residues. The germline CDR1 and CDR2 sequences are SGHTA and FQGNSA. Here the CDR3 reads CASSPSGWGNNEKLFF. In nucleotides, the CDR3 is TGTGCCAGCAGCCCCTCGGGCTGGGGAAATAATGAAAAACTGTTTTTT.

This chain uses TRBV5-1 with TRBJ1-2; no reliable D call. V gave up 6 bases and J gave up 6 bases, with 15 bases separating them. The length of the CDR3 is 13 residues. Germline assignment: CDR1 SGHRS and CDR2 YFSETQ. The CDR3 is CASTFSWTDGYTF. The CDR3 DNA sequence: TGCGCCAGCACCTTCTCCTGGACGGATGGCTACACCTTC.

This clonotype was observed many times. J is TRBJ1-3 and V is TRBV6-2 or TRBV6-3; D is unresolved. Germline CDR1 reads MNHEY; CDR2 reads SVGEGT. This CDR3 contains 13 residues. V shed 2 bases and J shed 13 bases, with 15 bases lying between them. The DNA for the CDR3 is TGTGCCAGCAGTTACGGGTCACCCGCCCGAATATATTTT. The encoded protein is CASSYGSPARIYF.

This clonotype was seen at least ten times. The rearrangement links TRBV7-2 to TRBJ2-7, with TRBD2 as a possible D gene (5 bases). CDR1 is SGHTA, CDR2 FQGNSA, per germline. The CDR3 has 13 amino acids. The ends were cut back, 2 bases at V and 6 bases at J, with 11 bases in the middle. CDR3 DNA sequence: TGTGCCAGCAGCTTATTCGGGGATAGCGAGCAGTACTTC. Its protein product is CASSLFGDSEQYF.

This clonotype showed up many times. V and J are TRBV5-6 and TRBJ1-2, with D maybe TRBD1 (6 bases). The CDR3 is made up of 19 amino acids. V was clipped by 0 bases and J by 7 bases, with 28 bases between them. The germline V gene has CDR1 SGHDT and CDR2 YYEEEE. CDR3 in amino acids: CASSLGRRQQGPILGGYTF. The CDR3 nucleotides read TGTGCCAGCAGCTTGGGGAGACGACAACAGGGTCCTATTTTGGGTGGCTACACCTTC.